A selection of T cell receptor beta chains follows, all from one sample in a study of graft-versus-host responses after intestinal transplantation. No cognate antigen is known for these TCRs. This table comes from immunoSEQ multiplex PCR, and its TCRdb copy is limited to in-frame clones, with some not included. The repertoire includes about 100,000 clones, roughly nine tenths of them detected once, and over 0.95% sits in the top ten. The specimen was unstimulated CD4+ T cells sorted from spleen or lymph node cells, collected before transplant. The source of these receptors is a human donor who was the organ donor for an intestinal transplant. The CDR3 runs from the conserved cysteine through the conserved F or W. Fields, in order: V gene, J gene, D gene, clone size, CDR3 DNA, CDR3 protein. The D gene is left open where the match is weak. The listing skips clone size in some rows; elsewhere it reads once, few, many or a size class.

TRBV11-2	TRBJ2-3	-	-	TGTGCCAGCAGCTTATTCCGAGATACGCAGTATTTT	CASSLFRDTQYF
TRBV7-2	TRBJ2-5	-	-	TGTGCCAGCAGCTTAGAGGGGATGGAGACCCAGTACTTC	CASSLEGMETQYF
TRBV6-5	TRBJ1-6	-	-	TGTGCCAGCAGTTCCTTCTCGAGCTCCTATAATTCACCCCTCCACTTT	CASSSFSSSYNSPLHF
TRBV5-4	TRBJ2-1	-	-	TGTGCCAGCAGCTTTTCGGGGGCTACCTACTACAATGAGCAGTTCTTC	CASSFSGATYYNEQFF
TRBV28	TRBJ1-3	TRBD1	-	TGTGCCAGCAGCCCAGGGGGAGGCTCTGGAAACACCATATATTTT	CASSPGGGSGNTIYF
TRBV27	TRBJ1-6	-	-	TGTGCCAGCAGACTAGTTAATTCACCCCTCCACTTT	CASRLVNSPLHF
TRBV5-6	TRBJ2-7	-	-	TGTGCCAGCAGCAGGACCGAGGGGGAGCAGTACTTC	CASSRTEGEQYF
TRBV19	TRBJ2-1	TRBD1	-	TGTGCCAGTAGTGGGGACAGGGTGGGGCAGTTCTTC	CASSGDRVGQFF
TRBV2	TRBJ1-5	TRBD1	-	TGTGCCAGCAGCCCCACGACAGGGGAGCCCCAGCATTTT	CASSPTTGEPQHF
TRBV19	TRBJ2-6	TRBD1	-	TGTGCCAGCCGGGACAGGAGTTCTGGGGCCAACGTCCTGACTTTC	CASRDRSSGANVLTF
TRBV19	TRBJ2-1	-	-	TGTGCCAGTACCTCCCTGGGACGGGGTACCTACAATGAGCAGTTCTTC	CASTSLGRGTYNEQFF
TRBV5-1	TRBJ1-5	-	-	TGCGCCAGCAGCTTGGATGGGATGAGCAATCAGCCCCAGCATTTT	CASSLDGMSNQPQHF
TRBV6-6	TRBJ2-5	-	-	TGTGCCAGCAGTTTAAGGGACCCTACCCAGGGGGAGACCCAGTACTTC	CASSLRDPTQGETQYF
TRBV19	TRBJ1-5	-	once	TGTGCCAGTAGTATAGGAGTCGTCCGGCCTCTCAATCAGCCCCAGCATTTT	CASSIGVVRPLNQPQHF
TRBV4-1	TRBJ2-1	TRBD2	-	TGCGCCAGCAGCCAAGGTAGGGCTAGCGGGCGAGTGGAGCAGTTCTTC	CASSQGRASGRVEQFF
TRBV7-8	TRBJ1-5	-	-	TGTGCCAGCAGCTTATTCAGGGCGAAGGGCAATCAGCCCCAGCATTTT	CASSLFRAKGNQPQHF
TRBV21-1	TRBJ1-5	-	few	TGTGCCAGCATCCCCCCCTGCGGGGAGGGTCAGCCCCAGCATTTT	CASIPPCGEGQPQHF
TRBV5-1	TRBJ1-1	-	-	TGCGCCAGCAGCCATACGACCAGGGATGAAGCTTTCTTT	CASSHTTRDEAFF
TRBV28	TRBJ1-4	TRBD1	few	TGTGCCAGCAGTATGGGACAGCACTTTGGAAAACTGTTTTTT	CASSMGQHFGKLFF
TRBV11-3	TRBJ2-2	-	-	TGTGCCAGCAGCTTAACCAGATCCGGGGAGCTGTTTTTT	CASSLTRSGELFF
TRBV10-3	TRBJ1-2	-	few	TGTGCCATCTCCGGGATCTCCTATGGCTACACCTTC	CAISGISYGYTF
TRBV6-1	TRBJ2-2	-	-	TGTGCCAGCAGTGAAGGACGGTGGAACACCGGGGAGCTGTTTTTT	CASSEGRWNTGELFF
TRBV27	TRBJ1-2	-	-	TGTGCCAGCAGGAACCGGGATTTCTATGGCTACACCTTC	CASRNRDFYGYTF
TRBV7-3	TRBJ2-3	TRBD1	few	TGTGCCAGCGCGGGCAGGGGGTCCGATACGCAGTATTTT	CASAGRGSDTQYF
TRBV4-2	TRBJ2-5	TRBD1	-	TGTGCCAGCAGCCAAGGTGGGACAGGGGGCTCGGAGGAGACCCAGTACTTC	CASSQGGTGGSEETQYF
TRBV30	TRBJ2-3	-	-	TGTGCCTGGAGTCCTAGTACGCAGACAGGCCGTGATACAGATACGCAGTATTTT	CAWSPSTQTGRDTDTQYF
TRBV5-4	TRBJ1-4	-	-	TGTGCCAGCAGCTTCGGGGCTGCAACTAATGAAAAACTGTTTTTT	CASSFGAATNEKLFF
TRBV5-4	TRBJ2-5	-	-	TGTGCCAGCAGCTTGGTCGGAGAGACCCAGTACTTC	CASSLVGETQYF
TRBV28	TRBJ2-3	TRBD2	-	TGTGCCAGCAGTTTTGGACTAGCGGGGGCCCCAGATACGCAGTATTTT	CASSFGLAGAPDTQYF
TRBV30	TRBJ1-5	-	-	TGTGCCTGGAGAGATGGCGGTACTCAAAATCAGCCCCAGCATTTT	CAWRDGGTQNQPQHF
TRBV5-6	TRBJ1-1	-	-	TGTGCCAGCAGCTTATGGGGCAGAATCACTGAAGCTTTCTTT	CASSLWGRITEAFF
TRBV7-9	TRBJ2-1	TRBD2	-	TGTGCCAGCAGCTTACTAGCGGGGGACAATGAGCAGTTCTTC	CASSLLAGDNEQFF
TRBV6-1	TRBJ1-1	TRBD1	-	TGTGCCAGCAGCTTAACAGGGGGCAACACTGAAGCTTTCTTT	CASSLTGGNTEAFF
TRBV6-5	TRBJ1-4	-	-	TGTGCCACCCGGGGGGGTTGGGGGCGTGAAAAACTGTTTTTT	CATRGGWGREKLFF
TRBV9	TRBJ2-2	-	-	TGTGCCAGCAGCGTAGGCCCGAACACCGGGGAGCTGTTTTTT	CASSVGPNTGELFF
TRBV5-1	TRBJ2-5	TRBD1	-	TGCGCCAGCGCGCTGGGGTCCAGGGGGAAAGGAGAGACCCAGTACTTC	CASALGSRGKGETQYF
TRBV19	TRBJ1-2	-	-	TGTGCCAGTAGTTCCGGGCTAAACTATGGCTACACCTTC	CASSSGLNYGYTF
TRBV18	TRBJ2-1	TRBD2	few	TGTGCCAGCTCCCGAGCCTCTAGCGGGGGGTACAATGAGCAGTTCTTC	CASSRASSGGYNEQFF
TRBV27	TRBJ2-2	-	-	TGTGCCAGCAGTTTAAGAGGGGCGCAAGGGGAGCTGTTTTTT	CASSLRGAQGELFF
TRBV2	TRBJ1-4	-	-	TGTGCCAGCAGTAAGGGACAAACTAATGAAAAACTGTTTTTT	CASSKGQTNEKLFF
TRBV28	TRBJ1-2	TRBD1	few	TGTGCCAGCAGTCCGGGACAGGGACGGGGCTATGGCTACACCTTC	CASSPGQGRGYGYTF
TRBV15	TRBJ2-3	TRBD1	-	TGTGCCACCAGCAGAGCAACAGGGGAAAATCAGGGTTATACGCAGTATTTT	CATSRATGENQGYTQYF